The 4 T cell receptor beta chains given below trace back to one sample, sequenced in a study of early T cells in non-severe SARS-CoV-2 infection. TCRdb used MiXCR to reprocess the 5' RACE reads, holding one entry per CDR3 protein. The table includes approximately 77,000 distinct CDR3 sequences, less than 15% detected once. The sequenced material came from whole blood. These receptors originate from an adult who was a healthcare worker with PCR-confirmed SARS-CoV-2 infection or an uninfected control (not recorded which).

This clonotype was seen a few times. The rearrangement uses TRBV3-1 and TRBJ2-3; the D gene could be TRBD1 or TRBD2 (5 bases each). This CDR3 has 16 amino acids. The germline gives CDR1 LGHDT, CDR2 YNNKEL (reference sequence). The V end lost 4 bases, the J end lost 2 bases, and 16 bases lay between the germline ends. CDR3 nucleotide sequence: TGTGCCAGCAGCCGCTCGGGACGGTTACTCACAGATACGCAGTATTTT. Its protein product is CASSRSGRLLTDTQYF.

V gene TRBV5-6 combines with J gene TRBJ2-1; unclear D gene. Deletions cut 4 bases from V and 5 bases from J, with 10 bases between. The CDR3 spans 13 residues. Per the germline V gene, CDR1 is SGHDT and CDR2 is YYEEEE. This CDR3 is CASSPINNNEQFF. The CDR3 DNA reads as TGTGCCAGCAGCCCTATTAACAACAATGAGCAGTTCTTC.

This clonotype was observed many times. This chain uses TRBV7-3 with TRBJ2-1; D might be TRBD1 or TRBD2, each matching 6 bases. Germline V gene lookup returns CDR1 SGHTA and CDR2 FQGTGA. This CDR3 has 16 residues. Trimming removed 4 bases from V and 0 bases from J, with 13 bases in between. CDR3 loop: CASSSRGGVSYNEQFF. The CDR3 DNA reads TGTGCCAGCAGCTCCAGGGGCGGGGTCTCCTACAATGAGCAGTTCTTC.

This clonotype was seen only a few times. At one end the junction does not follow the germline gene, possibly because of a read error. The chain carries TRBV7-9 and TRBJ2-1; TRBD1 might be the D (6 bases). The germline CDR1 and CDR2 sequences are SEHNR and FQNEAQ (reference sequence). The CDR3 contains 16 residues. The CDR3 sequence: CVSSLGGPRSYNEQFF. CDR3 sequence (DNA): TGTGTCAGCAGCTTAGGGGGACCACGCTCCTACAATGAGCAGTTCTTC.